This entry lists 5 T cell receptor beta chains sequenced from one sample in a study of OX40 agonist ivuxolimab in advanced cancers. The table came from immunoSEQ multiplex PCR; TCRdb's copy has only in-frame clones and leaves some out. The sample lists roughly 57,000 clones; 87% were seen once. The sample in question was CD4+ or CD8+ T cells sorted from blood, obtained in a trial of the OX40 agonist ivuxolimab. These receptors came from an adult with an advanced solid tumor such as melanoma, head and neck, liver or kidney cancer.

This chain connects TRBV4-1 to TRBJ2-7, with 9 bases matching TRBD2. Germline V gene data show CDR1 as MGHRA and CDR2 as YSYEKL. This CDR3 spans 18 amino acids. The V and J ends lost 4 bases and 3 bases, in that order; junction bases with no gene match: 16. The CDR3 DNA follows: TGCGCCAGCAGCCCCAGATTCTCGAAGACTAGCGGTCGCTACGAGCAGTACTTC. As protein: CASSPRFSKTSGRYEQYF.

The chain employs TRBV5-1 and TRBJ2-5; D gene ambiguous. Germline assignment: CDR1 SGHRS and CDR2 YFSETQ. With 5 bases removed from V and 5 bases from J, the gap between germline ends came to 13 bases. This CDR3 spans 13 amino acids. The CDR3 is CASSWGFKETQYF. The CDR3 bases are TGCGCCAGCAGTTGGGGATTTAAGGAGACCCAGTACTTC. Supplemented by reference TRBV5-1 and TRBJ2-5, the full variable domain reads KAGVTQTPRYLIKTRGQQVTLSCSPISGHRSVSWYQQTPGQGLQFLFEYFSETQRNKGNFPGRFSGRQFSNSRSEMNVSTLELGDSALYLCASSWGFKETQYFGPGTRLLVL.

This chain connects TRBV19 to TRBJ1-5, with D tentatively TRBD1 (5 bases). This CDR3 has 13 residues. Germline V gives CDR1 LNHDA, CDR2 SQIVND (reference sequence). Trimming took 7 bases from V and 6 from J, leaving 13 bases between them. The CDR3, as DNA: TGTGCCAGTATGGGGGGGGAAGCTCAGCCCCAGCATTTT. Protein: CASMGGEAQPQHF.

The rearrangement joins TRBV20-1 to TRBJ2-7; unclear D gene. CDR3 length equals 11 residues. The germline V and J ends were trimmed by 0 bases and 6 bases, with 6 bases remaining between them. The V gene's germline CDR1 is DFQATT and CDR2 SNEGSKA (reference sequence). CDR3: CSARDGREQYF. The CDR3 region has the DNA TGCAGTGCTAGAGATGGGCGCGAGCAGTACTTC.

The chain couples TRBV28 to TRBJ1-5, with D perhaps TRBD1 (5 bases). V shed 1 base and J shed 8 bases, with 24 bases lying between them. The CDR3 loop spans 18 amino acids. Germline loops: CDR1 MDHEN, CDR2 SYDVKM. CDR3 coding DNA: TGTGCCAGCAGTTTATTAGTTTTCCGGGACCCACTCTACAAGCCCCAGCATTTT. This encodes CASSLLVFRDPLYKPQHF.